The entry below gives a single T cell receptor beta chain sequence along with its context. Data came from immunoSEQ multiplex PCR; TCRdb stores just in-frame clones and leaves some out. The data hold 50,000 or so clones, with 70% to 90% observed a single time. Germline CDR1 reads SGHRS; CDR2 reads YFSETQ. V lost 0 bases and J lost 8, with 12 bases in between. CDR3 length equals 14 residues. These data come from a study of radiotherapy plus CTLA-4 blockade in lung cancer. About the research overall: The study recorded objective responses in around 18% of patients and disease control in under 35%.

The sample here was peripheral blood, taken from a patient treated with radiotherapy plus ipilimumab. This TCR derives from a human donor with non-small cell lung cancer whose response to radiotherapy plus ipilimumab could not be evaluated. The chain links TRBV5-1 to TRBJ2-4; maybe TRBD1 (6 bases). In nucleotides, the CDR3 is TGCGCCAGCAGCTTGGACAGGGCGTCGGACATTCAGTACTTC. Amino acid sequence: CASSLDRASDIQYF. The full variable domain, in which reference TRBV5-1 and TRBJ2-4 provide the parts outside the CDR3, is KAGVTQTPRYLIKTRGQQVTLSCSPISGHRSVSWYQQTPGQGLQFLFEYFSETQRNKGNFPGRFSGRQFSNSRSEMNVSTLELGDSALYLCASSLDRASDIQYFGAGTRLSVL.